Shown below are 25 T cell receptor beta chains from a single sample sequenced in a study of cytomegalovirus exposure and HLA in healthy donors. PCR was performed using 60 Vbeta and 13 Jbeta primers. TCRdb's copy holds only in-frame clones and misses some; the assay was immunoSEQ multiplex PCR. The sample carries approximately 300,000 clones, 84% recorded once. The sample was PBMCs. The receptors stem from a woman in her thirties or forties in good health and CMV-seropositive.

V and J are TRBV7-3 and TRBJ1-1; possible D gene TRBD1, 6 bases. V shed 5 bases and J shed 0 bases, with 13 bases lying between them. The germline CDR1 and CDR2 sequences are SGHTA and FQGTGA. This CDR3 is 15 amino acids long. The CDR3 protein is CASSQNRALNTEAFF. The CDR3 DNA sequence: TGTGCCAGCAGCCAAAACAGGGCCCTGAACACTGAAGCTTTCTTT.

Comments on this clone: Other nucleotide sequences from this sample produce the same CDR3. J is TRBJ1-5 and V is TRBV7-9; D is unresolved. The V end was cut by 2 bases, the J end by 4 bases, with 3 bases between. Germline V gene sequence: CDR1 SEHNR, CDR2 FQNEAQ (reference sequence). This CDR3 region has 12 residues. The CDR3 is CASSLSNQPQHF. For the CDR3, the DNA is TGTGCCAGCAGCTTATCAAATCAGCCCCAGCATTTT. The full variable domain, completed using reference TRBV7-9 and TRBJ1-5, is DTGVSQNPRHKITKRGQNVTFRCDPISEHNRLYWYRQTLGQGPEFLTYFQNEAQLEKSRLLSDRFSAERPKGSFSTLEIQRTEQGDSAMYLCASSLSNQPQHFGDGTRLSIL.

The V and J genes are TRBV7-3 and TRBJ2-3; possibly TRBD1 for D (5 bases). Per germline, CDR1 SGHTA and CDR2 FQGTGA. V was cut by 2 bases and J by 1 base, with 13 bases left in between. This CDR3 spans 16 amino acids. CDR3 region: CASSLGASAGTDTQYF. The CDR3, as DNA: TGTGCCAGCAGCTTAGGGGCTAGTGCTGGCACAGATACGCAGTATTTT. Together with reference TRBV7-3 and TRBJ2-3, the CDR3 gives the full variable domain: GAGVSQTPSNKVTEKGKYVELRCDPISGHTALYWYRQSLGQGPEFLIYFQGTGAADDSGLPNDRFFAVRPEGSVSTLKIQRTERGDSAVYLCASSLGASAGTDTQYFGPGTRLTVL.

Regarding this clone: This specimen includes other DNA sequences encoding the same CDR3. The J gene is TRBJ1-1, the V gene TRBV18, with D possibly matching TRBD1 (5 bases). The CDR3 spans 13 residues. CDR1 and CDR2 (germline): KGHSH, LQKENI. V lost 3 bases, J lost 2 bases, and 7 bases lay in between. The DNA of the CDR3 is TGTGCCAGCTCACCGACAGAAAACACTGAAGCTTTCTTT. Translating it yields CASSPTENTEAFF.

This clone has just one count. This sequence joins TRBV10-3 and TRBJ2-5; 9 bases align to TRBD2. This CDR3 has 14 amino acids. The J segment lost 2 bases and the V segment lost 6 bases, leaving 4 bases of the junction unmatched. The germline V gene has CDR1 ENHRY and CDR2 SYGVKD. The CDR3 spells CAISRTSEQETQYF. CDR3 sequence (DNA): TGTGCCATCAGCCGGACTAGCGAACAAGAGACCCAGTACTTC.

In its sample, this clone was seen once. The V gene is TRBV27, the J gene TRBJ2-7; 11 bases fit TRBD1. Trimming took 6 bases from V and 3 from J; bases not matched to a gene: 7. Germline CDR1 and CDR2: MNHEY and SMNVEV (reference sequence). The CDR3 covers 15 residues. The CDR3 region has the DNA TGTGCCAGCAGCCGAGTGGGGACAGGGGGCTACGAGCAGTACTTC. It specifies CASSRVGTGGYEQYF.

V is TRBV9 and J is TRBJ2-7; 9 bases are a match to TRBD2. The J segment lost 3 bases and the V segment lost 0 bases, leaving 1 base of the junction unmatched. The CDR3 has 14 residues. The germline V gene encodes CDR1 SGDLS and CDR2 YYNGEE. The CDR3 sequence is CASSVVSGSYEQYF. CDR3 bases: TGTGCCAGCAGCGTAGTTAGCGGGAGCTACGAGCAGTACTTC.

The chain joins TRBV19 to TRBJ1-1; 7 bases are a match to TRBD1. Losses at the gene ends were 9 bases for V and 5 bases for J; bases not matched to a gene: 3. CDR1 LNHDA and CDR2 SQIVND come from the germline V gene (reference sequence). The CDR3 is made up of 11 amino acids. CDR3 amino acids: CARAGGTEAFF. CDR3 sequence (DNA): TGTGCCAGGGCAGGGGGAACTGAAGCTTTCTTT.

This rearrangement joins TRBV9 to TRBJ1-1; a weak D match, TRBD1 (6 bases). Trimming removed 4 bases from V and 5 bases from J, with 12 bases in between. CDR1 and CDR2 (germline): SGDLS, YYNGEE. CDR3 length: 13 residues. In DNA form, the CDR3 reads TGTGCCAGCAGCTTAGGGGGGGGGACTGAAGCTTTCTTT. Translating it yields CASSLGGGTEAFF.

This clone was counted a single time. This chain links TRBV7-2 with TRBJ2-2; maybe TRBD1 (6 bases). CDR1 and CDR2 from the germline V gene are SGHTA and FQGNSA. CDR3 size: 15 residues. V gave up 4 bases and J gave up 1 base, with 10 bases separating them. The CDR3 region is CASSSRQVNTGELFF. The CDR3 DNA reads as TGTGCCAGCAGCTCCCGACAGGTGAACACCGGGGAGCTGTTTTTT.

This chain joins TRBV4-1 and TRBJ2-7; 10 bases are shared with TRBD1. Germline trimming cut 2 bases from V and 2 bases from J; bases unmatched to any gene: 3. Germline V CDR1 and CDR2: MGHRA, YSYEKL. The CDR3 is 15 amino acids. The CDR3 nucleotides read TGCGCCAGCAGCCAACCTGGACAGGGGGCCTACGAGCAGTACTTC. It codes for CASSQPGQGAYEQYF.

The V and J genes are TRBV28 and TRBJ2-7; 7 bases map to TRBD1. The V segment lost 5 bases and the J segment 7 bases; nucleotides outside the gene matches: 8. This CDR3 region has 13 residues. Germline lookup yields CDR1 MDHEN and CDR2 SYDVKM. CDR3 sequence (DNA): TGTGCCAGCAGTCTACCGACAGGGCAGGAGCAGTACTTC. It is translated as CASSLPTGQEQYF.

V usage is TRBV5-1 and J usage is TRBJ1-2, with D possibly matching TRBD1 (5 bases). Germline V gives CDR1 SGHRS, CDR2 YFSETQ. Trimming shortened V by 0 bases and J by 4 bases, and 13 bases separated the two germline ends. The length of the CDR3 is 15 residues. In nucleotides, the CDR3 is TGCGCCAGCAGCTTGGATGGGGGGAAAGGCTATGGCTACACCTTC. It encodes CASSLDGGKGYGYTF. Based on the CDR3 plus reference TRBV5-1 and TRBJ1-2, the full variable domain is KAGVTQTPRYLIKTRGQQVTLSCSPISGHRSVSWYQQTPGQGLQFLFEYFSETQRNKGNFPGRFSGRQFSNSRSEMNVSTLELGDSALYLCASSLDGGKGYGYTFGSGTRLTVV.

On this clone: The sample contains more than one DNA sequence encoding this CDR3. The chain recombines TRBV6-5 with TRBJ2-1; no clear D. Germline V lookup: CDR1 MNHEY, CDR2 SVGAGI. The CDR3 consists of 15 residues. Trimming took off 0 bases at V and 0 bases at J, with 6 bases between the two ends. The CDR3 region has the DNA TGTGCCAGCAGTTACTCCGGTAGCTCCTACAATGAGCAGTTCTTC. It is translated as CASSYSGSSYNEQFF.

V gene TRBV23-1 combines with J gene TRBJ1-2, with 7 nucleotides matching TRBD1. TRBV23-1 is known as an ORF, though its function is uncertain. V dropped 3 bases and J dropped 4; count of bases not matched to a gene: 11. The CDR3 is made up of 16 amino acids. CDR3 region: CASSHSRQGRGYGYTF. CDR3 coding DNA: TGCGCCAGCAGTCATTCAAGACAGGGAAGGGGCTATGGCTACACCTTC.

As DNA, the CDR3 is TGTGCCTGGAGAGGGACAGGGTCAACTGAAGCTTTCTTT. The encoded protein is CAWRGTGSTEAFF. V is TRBV30 and J is TRBJ1-1, with 9 nucleotides matching TRBD1. Germline trimming cut 3 bases from V and 5 bases from J; bases unmatched to any gene: 4. This CDR3 spans 13 amino acids. The V gene's germline CDR1 is GTSNPN and CDR2 SVGIG (reference sequence).

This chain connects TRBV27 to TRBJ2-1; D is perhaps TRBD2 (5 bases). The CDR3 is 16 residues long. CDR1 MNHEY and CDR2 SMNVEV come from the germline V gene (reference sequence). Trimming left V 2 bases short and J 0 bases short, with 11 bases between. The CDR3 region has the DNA TGTGCCAGCAGTTTAAGGGAGCCCGACTCCTACAATGAGCAGTTCTTC. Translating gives CASSLREPDSYNEQFF.

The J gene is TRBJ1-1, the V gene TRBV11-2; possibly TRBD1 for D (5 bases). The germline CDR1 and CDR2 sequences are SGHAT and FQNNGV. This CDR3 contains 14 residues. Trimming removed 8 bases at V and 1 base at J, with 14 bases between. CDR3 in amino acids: CASRHSQGNTEAFF. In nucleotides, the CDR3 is TGTGCCAGCCGTCATAGCCAGGGGAACACTGAAGCTTTCTTT.

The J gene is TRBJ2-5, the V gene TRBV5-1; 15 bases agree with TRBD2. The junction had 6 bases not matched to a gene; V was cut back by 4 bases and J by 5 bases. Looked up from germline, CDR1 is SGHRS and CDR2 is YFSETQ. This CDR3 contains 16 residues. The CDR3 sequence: CASSPLGTSGRETQYF. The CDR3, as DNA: TGCGCCAGCAGCCCCCTCGGGACTAGCGGGAGGGAGACCCAGTACTTC.

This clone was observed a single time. CDR3 coding DNA: TGTGCCAGCAGCCAAGCGGGTGAAAAACTGTTTTTT. This translates into CASSQAGEKLFF. V is TRBV14 and J is TRBJ1-4; unclear D gene. V shed 1 base and J shed 7 bases, with 4 bases lying between them. The CDR3 has 12 amino acids. The germline V gene encodes CDR1 SGHDN and CDR2 FVKESK.

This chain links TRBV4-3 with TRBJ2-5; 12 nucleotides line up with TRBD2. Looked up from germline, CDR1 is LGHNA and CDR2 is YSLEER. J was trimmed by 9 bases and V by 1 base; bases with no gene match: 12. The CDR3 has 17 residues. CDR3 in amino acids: CASSQGDLAGGLGAQYF. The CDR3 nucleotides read TGCGCCAGCAGCCAAGGGGATCTAGCGGGAGGGCTTGGGGCCCAGTACTTC.

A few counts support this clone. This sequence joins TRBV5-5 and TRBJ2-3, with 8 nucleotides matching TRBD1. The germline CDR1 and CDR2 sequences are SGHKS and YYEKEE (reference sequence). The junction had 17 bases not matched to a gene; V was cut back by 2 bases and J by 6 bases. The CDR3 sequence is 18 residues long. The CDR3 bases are TGTGCCAGCAGCTTCAAGTTGTTCGGACAGGGCCTCGAGGATACGCAGTATTTT. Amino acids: CASSFKLFGQGLEDTQYF.

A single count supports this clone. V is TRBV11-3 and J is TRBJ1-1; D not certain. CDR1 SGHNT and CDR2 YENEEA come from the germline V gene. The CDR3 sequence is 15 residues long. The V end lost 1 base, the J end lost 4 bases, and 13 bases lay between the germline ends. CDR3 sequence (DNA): TGTGCCAGCAGCTTAGGGCGGGGATGGGGCACTGAAGCTTTCTTT. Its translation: CASSLGRGWGTEAFF.

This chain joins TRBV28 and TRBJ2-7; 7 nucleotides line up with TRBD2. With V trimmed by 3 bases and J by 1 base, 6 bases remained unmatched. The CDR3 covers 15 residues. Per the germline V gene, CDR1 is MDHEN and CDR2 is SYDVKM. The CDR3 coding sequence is TGTGCCAGCAGTTTGACCCCGGGGGGTTCCTACGAGCAGTACTTC. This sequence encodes CASSLTPGGSYEQYF.

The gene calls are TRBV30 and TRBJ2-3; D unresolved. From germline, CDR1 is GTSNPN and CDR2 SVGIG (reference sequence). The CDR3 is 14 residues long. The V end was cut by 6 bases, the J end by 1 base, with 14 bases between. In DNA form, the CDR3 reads TGTGCCTGCTGGAACCGGGTCCGCACAGATACGCAGTATTTT. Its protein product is CACWNRVRTDTQYF.